These 14 T cell receptor beta chains came from one sample sequenced in a study of blood T cell repertoires in COVID-19. TCRdb keeps only in-frame clones here, not all; method: immunoSEQ multiplex PCR. The repertoire holds roughly 150,000 clones, 82% seen once, with 10% to 13% in the top ten. The sequencing input was peripheral blood. The receptors originated from an elderly woman with active or convalescent COVID-19.

This CDR3 reads CASGLLAGEGTDTQYF. The CDR3 coding sequence is TGTGCCAGCGGACTCCTAGCGGGAGAAGGCACAGATACGCAGTATTTT. This chain joins TRBV5-6 and TRBJ2-3; TRBD2 matches at 10 bases. Trimming removed 7 bases from V and 1 base from J; junction bases left unmatched: 9. The CDR3 contains 16 residues. The germline CDR1 and CDR2 sequences are SGHDT and YYEEEE.

The V gene is TRBV23-1, the J gene TRBJ1-1; 7 bases map to TRBD1. TRBV23-1 is filed as an ORF, its function uncertain. Trimming at V came to 8 bases and at J to 5 bases, leaving 8 bases not matched to a gene. The CDR3 has 13 amino acids. This CDR3 is CASCGQAHTEAFF. The CDR3 nucleotides are TGCGCCAGCTGCGGACAGGCCCATACTGAAGCTTTCTTT.

The rearrangement joins TRBV7-3 to TRBJ2-5, with D tentatively TRBD2 (6 bases). This CDR3 has 15 residues. The germline V and J ends were trimmed by 5 bases and 5 bases, with 18 bases remaining between them. Germline V CDR1 and CDR2: SGHTA, FQGTGA. CDR3 loop: CASSPTDGGMETQYF. CDR3 sequence (DNA): TGTGCCAGCAGCCCCACTGATGGGGGGATGGAGACCCAGTACTTC.

The chain employs TRBV28 and TRBJ2-1, with 10 bases identical to TRBD2. Unmatched junction bases numbered 0, after V lost 4 bases and J lost 3 bases. This CDR3 contains 14 residues. CDR1 is MDHEN, CDR2 SYDVKM, per germline. The CDR3 sequence: CASSWTSGYNEQFF. Here the CDR3 DNA reads TGTGCCAGCAGTTGGACTAGCGGCTACAATGAGCAGTTCTTC.

The rearrangement uses TRBV1 and TRBJ2-1; TRBD2, the table's D call, was not compared with the DNA. TRBV1 has pseudogene status. This CDR3 spans 16 amino acids. The CDR3 reads CTSSRRALAGRNQQFF. The CDR3 DNA is TGCACCAGCAGCCGGCGGGCACTAGCGGGGCGAAATCAGCAGTTCTTC.

The chain combines TRBV28 with TRBJ1-2; a possible D gene is TRBD1 (6 bases). Germline-derived CDR1 and CDR2 are MDHEN and SYDVKM. This CDR3 spans 16 amino acids. V dropped 6 bases and J dropped 0 bases, with 17 bases sitting between them. As DNA, the CDR3 is TGTGCCAGCAGCTACCCTCGGCACAGGGCTAACTATGGCTACACCTTC. Its translation: CASSYPRHRANYGYTF.

V and J are TRBV5-1 and TRBJ1-3; 7 bases map to TRBD1. This CDR3 has 13 amino acids. Germline assignment: CDR1 SGHRS and CDR2 YFSETQ. V lost 5 bases, J lost 7 bases, and 6 bases stayed unmatched. The chain's CDR3 is CASRPGQDNTIYF. In DNA form, the CDR3 reads TGCGCCAGCAGACCCGGACAGGATAACACCATATATTTT.

The V call is TRBV4-1, the J call TRBJ1-2; TRBD1 matches at 7 bases. Per the germline V gene, CDR1 is MGHRA and CDR2 is YSYEKL. The CDR3 has 17 amino acids. V was clipped by 0 bases and J by 3 bases; unmatched bases: 10. The CDR3 DNA sequence: TGCGCCAGCAGCCAAGAGATTAAGGGACAGATTCACTATGGCTACACCTTC. It yields the protein CASSQEIKGQIHYGYTF.

This clone is a singleton in its sample. V usage is TRBV10-3 and J usage is TRBJ2-5, with 7 positions matching TRBD2. Germline-derived CDR1 and CDR2 are ENHRY and SYGVKD. This CDR3 contains 14 residues. Unmatched junction bases numbered 5, after V lost 3 bases and J lost 4 bases. The DNA of the CDR3 is TGTGCCATCAGTGATCTGGGAGGGGTAGAGACCCAGTACTTC. This codes for CAISDLGGVETQYF.

The chain links TRBV14 to TRBJ1-2; 10 bases agree with TRBD1. Trimming cost V 4 bases and J 6 bases; bases outside gene matches: 5. This CDR3 spans 14 amino acids. Germline V CDR1 and CDR2: SGHDN, FVKESK. The chain's CDR3 is CASSRDRGQDGYTF. For the CDR3, the DNA is TGTGCCAGCAGCCGTGACAGGGGGCAGGATGGCTACACCTTC.

The chain links TRBV4-1 to TRBJ2-2; a weak D match, TRBD1 (7 bases). The CDR3 extends over 18 amino acids. CDR1 and CDR2 from the germline V gene are MGHRA and YSYEKL. With 4 bases removed from V and 0 bases from J, the gap between germline ends came to 18 bases. The CDR3 DNA follows: TGCGCCAGCAGCCCGGAAGCCAGGGGGGATCCGAACACCGGGGAGCTGTTTTTT. Translated, it gives CASSPEARGDPNTGELFF.

This chain joins TRBV7-6 and TRBJ2-1; 13 nucleotides agree with TRBD2. V dropped 8 bases and J dropped 8; count of bases not matched to a gene: 15. Germline V gives CDR1 SGHVS, CDR2 FNYEAQ. The CDR3 has 17 residues. DNA for the CDR3: TGTGCCAGCCCCGCGACTAGCGGGAGGCCTCGAGATTATGAGCAGTTCTTC. Amino acids: CASPATSGRPRDYEQFF.

V usage is TRBV11-2 and J usage is TRBJ2-7, with 8 bases matching TRBD1. CDR3 length: 13 amino acids. Trimming cost V 3 bases and J 4 bases; bases outside gene matches: 2. CDR1 is SGHAT and CDR2 is FQNNGV in the germline V gene. The CDR3 reads CASSFRGLYEQYF. In nucleotides, the CDR3 is TGTGCCAGCAGCTTCAGGGGGCTTTACGAGCAGTACTTC.

This chain joins TRBV15 and TRBJ2-1, with TRBD2 matching over 7 bases. V lost 4 bases to trimming and J lost 7 bases; unmatched junction nucleotides: 10. There are 15 residues in the CDR3. Germline V lookup: CDR1 LNHNV, CDR2 YYDKDF (reference sequence). This CDR3 is CATSNVLTGGNEQFF. The CDR3 DNA reads as TGTGCCACCAGCAATGTCCTTACCGGGGGGAATGAGCAGTTCTTC.